Listed here is a single T cell receptor (beta chain). Its cognate antigen is unknown. Germline assignment: CDR1 WSHSY and CDR2 SAAADI. V shed 2 bases and J 3 bases; nucleotides not matched to a gene: 5. The CDR3 has 15 amino acids. The record originates from a study of cytomegalovirus exposure and HLA in healthy donors. Study-level points and caveats: It was found in a later analysis that first-cohort TCR clusters tended to co-occur in the 120 validation repertoires. There were fewer than 200 TCR beta chains listed as cytomegalovirus-associated.

Clones were sequenced by immunoSEQ multiplex PCR, and TCRdb holds only the in-frame ones, with some missing. The sample contains under 200,000 clones, roughly nine tenths of which appear only once. The validation cohort, a group of 120 subjects, included the donors and was separate from the roughly 700-subject first cohort. Material: PBMCs. The sequence came from a man aged 18 to 30 in good health and CMV-seropositive. The rearrangement joins TRBV10-2 to TRBJ2-3; 7 bases fit TRBD2. The DNA for the CDR3 is TGCGCCAGCAGTGAGGTTAGCGGGCGGACAGATACGCAGTATTTT. It is translated as CASSEVSGRTDTQYF.